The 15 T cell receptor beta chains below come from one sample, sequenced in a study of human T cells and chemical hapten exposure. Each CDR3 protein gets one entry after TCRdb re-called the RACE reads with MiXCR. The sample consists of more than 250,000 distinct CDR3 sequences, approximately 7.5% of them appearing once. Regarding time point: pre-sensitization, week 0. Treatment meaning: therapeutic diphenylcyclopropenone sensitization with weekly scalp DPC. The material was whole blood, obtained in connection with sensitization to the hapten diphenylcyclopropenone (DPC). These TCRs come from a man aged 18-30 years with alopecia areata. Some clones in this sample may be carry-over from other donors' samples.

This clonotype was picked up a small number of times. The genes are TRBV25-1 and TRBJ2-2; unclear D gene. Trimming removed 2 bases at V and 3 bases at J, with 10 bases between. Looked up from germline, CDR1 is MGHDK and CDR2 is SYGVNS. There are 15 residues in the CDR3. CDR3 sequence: CASSENSLHTGELFF. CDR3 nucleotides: TGTGCCAGCAGTGAAAACAGCCTCCACACCGGGGAGCTGTTTTTT.

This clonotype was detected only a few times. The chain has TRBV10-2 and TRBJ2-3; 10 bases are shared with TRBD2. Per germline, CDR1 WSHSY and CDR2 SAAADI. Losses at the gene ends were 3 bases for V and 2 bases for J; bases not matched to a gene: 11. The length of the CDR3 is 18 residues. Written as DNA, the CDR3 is TGCGCCAGCAGTGACCCCCACTTAGCGGGGGGCACCACAGATACGCAGTATTTT. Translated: CASSDPHLAGGTTDTQYF.

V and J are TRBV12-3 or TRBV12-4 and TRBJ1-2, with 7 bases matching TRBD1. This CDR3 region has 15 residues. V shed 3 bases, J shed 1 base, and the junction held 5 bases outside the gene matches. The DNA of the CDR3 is TGTGCCAGCAGTTTCGACGACAGGGTTAACTATGGCTACACCTTC. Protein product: CASSFDDRVNYGYTF.

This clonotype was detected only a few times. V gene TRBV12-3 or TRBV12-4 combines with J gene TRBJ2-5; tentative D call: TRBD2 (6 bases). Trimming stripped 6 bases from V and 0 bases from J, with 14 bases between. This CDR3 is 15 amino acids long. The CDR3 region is CASSSIVADQETQYF. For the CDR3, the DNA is TGTGCCAGCAGCTCTATTGTAGCGGACCAAGAGACCCAGTACTTC.

Here the CDR3 reads CASSRGGQVVTEAFF. As DNA, the CDR3 is TGTGCCAGCAGTAGGGGGGGGCAGGTCGTAACTGAAGCTTTCTTT. The chain is built from TRBV28 and TRBJ1-1; TRBD1 might be the D (6 bases). The CDR3 consists of 15 residues. Germline values: CDR1 MDHEN, CDR2 SYDVKM. The V end was cut by 5 bases, the J end by 5 bases, with 18 bases between.

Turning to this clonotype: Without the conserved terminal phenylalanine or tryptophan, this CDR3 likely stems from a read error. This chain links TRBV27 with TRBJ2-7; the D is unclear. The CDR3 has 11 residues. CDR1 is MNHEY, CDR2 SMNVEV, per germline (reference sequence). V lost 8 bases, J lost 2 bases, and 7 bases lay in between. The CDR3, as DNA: TGTGCCAGCGGTAGGACCTACGAGCAGTACGGC. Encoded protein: CASGRTYEQYG.

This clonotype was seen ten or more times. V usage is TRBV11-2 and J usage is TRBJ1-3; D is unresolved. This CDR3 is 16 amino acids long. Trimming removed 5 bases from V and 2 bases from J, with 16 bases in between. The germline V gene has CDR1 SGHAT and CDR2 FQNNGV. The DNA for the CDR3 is TGTGCCAGCAGCCCGTTAATGCGGCAGACTGGAAACACCATATATTTT. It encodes CASSPLMRQTGNTIYF.

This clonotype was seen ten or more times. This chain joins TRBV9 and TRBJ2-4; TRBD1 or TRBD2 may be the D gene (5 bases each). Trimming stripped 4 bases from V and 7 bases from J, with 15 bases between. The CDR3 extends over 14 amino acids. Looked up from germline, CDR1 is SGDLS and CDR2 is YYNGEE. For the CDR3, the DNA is TGTGCCAGCAGCATGTCGGGGCTGTTTAACATTCAGTACTTC. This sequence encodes CASSMSGLFNIQYF. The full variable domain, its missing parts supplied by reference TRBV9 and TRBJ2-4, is DSGVTQTPKHLITATGQRVTLRCSPRSGDLSVYWYQQSLDQGLQFLIQYYNGEERAKGNILERFSAQQFPDLHSELNLSSLELGDSALYFCASSMSGLFNIQYFGAGTRLSVL.

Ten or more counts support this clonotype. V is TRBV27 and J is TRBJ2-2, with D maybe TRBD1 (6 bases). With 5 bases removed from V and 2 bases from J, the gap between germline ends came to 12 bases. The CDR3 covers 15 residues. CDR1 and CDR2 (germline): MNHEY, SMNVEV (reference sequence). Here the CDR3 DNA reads TGTGCCAGCAGTGGGGACACCCTTAACACCGGGGAGCTGTTTTTT. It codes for CASSGDTLNTGELFF.

This chain's CDR3 is CASSWDRERGEAFF. The CDR3 bases are TGTGCCAGCAGCTGGGACAGGGAAAGAGGTGAAGCTTTCTTT. J is TRBJ1-1 and V is TRBV6-2 or TRBV6-3; 9 bases line up with TRBD1. Germline V gives CDR1 MNHEY, CDR2 SVGEGT. The CDR3 totals 14 residues. Losses at the gene ends were 6 bases for V and 7 bases for J; bases not matched to a gene: 9.

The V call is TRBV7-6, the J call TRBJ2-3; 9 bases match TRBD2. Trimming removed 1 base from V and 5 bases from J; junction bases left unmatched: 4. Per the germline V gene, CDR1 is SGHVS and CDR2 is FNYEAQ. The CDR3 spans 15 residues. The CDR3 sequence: CASSLGGGVEDTQYF. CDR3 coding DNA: TGTGCCAGCAGCTTAGGCGGGGGGGTGGAAGATACGCAGTATTTT.

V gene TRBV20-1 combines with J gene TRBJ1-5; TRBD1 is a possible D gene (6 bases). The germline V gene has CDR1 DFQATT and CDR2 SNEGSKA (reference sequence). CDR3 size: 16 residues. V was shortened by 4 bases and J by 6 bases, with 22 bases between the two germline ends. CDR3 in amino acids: CSANAREWGASQPQHF. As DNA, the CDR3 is TGCAGTGCTAACGCAAGAGAATGGGGGGCCTCTCAGCCCCAGCATTTT.

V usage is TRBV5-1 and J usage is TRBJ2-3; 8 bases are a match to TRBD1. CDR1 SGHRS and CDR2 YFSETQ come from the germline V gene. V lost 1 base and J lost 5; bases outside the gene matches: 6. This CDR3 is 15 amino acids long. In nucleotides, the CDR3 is TGCGCCAGCAGCTTGCAGGGGGCTGATCAAGATACGCAGTATTTT. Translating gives CASSLQGADQDTQYF. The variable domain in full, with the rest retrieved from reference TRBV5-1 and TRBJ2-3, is KAGVTQTPRYLIKTRGQQVTLSCSPISGHRSVSWYQQTPGQGLQFLFEYFSETQRNKGNFPGRFSGRQFSNSRSEMNVSTLELGDSALYLCASSLQGADQDTQYFGPGTRLTVL.

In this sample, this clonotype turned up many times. The CDR3 DNA reads TGTGCCAGCAGTTACTCATACCAGGGGGCGAACACTGAAGCTTTCTTT. This encodes CASSYSYQGANTEAFF. The V gene is TRBV6-5, the J gene TRBJ1-1, with TRBD1 matching 8 bases. CDR1 is MNHEY and CDR2 is SVGAGI in the germline V gene. Unmatched junction bases numbered 4, after V lost 0 bases and J lost 1 base. The CDR3 is 16 amino acids.

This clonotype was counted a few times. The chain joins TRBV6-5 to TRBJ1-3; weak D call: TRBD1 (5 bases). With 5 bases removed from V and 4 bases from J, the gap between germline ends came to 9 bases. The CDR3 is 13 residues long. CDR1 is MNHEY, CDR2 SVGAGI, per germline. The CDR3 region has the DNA TGTGCCAGCAGTGGGGCCACAGGAAACACCATATATTTT. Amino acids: CASSGATGNTIYF.